Shown below are 23 T cell receptor beta chains from a single sample sequenced in a study of cytomegalovirus exposure and HLA in healthy donors. PCR primers comprised 60 Vbeta and 13 Jbeta primers. TCRdb's copy holds only in-frame clones and misses some; the assay was immunoSEQ multiplex PCR. This sample's clone table lists some 130,000 clones. The sequencing sample was made of PBMCs. These receptors came from a woman aged 40 to 50 in good health and CMV-seronegative.

The CDR3 protein is CASSLTGQLSGNTIYF. The CDR3 coding sequence is TGTGCCAGCAGCCTCACCGGACAGCTCTCTGGAAACACCATATATTTT. This chain uses TRBV5-8 with TRBJ1-3; tentative D call: TRBD1 (6 bases). From germline, CDR1 is SGHTS and CDR2 YDEGEE. The V end was cut by 4 bases, the J end by 0 bases, with 14 bases between. The CDR3 has 16 amino acids.

V gene TRBV10-3 combines with J gene TRBJ1-5, with 8 bases that match TRBD1. With V trimmed by 5 bases and J by 1 base, 4 bases remained unmatched. Germline V CDR1 and CDR2: ENHRY, SYGVKD. The CDR3 sequence is 15 residues long. The DNA of the CDR3 is TGTGCCATCAGTCAGGGGGCCGAAAGCAATCAGCCCCAGCATTTT. It codes for CAISQGAESNQPQHF.

In DNA form, the CDR3 reads TGCGCCAGCAGCCAAGATGGCAGGGATCAGCCCCAGCATTTT. Its translation is CASSQDGRDQPQHF. V usage is TRBV4-3 and J usage is TRBJ1-5, with a weak D call TRBD1 (5 bases). Trimming took off 0 bases at V and 5 bases at J, with 8 bases between the two ends. Per germline, CDR1 LGHNA and CDR2 YSLEER. The CDR3 totals 14 residues.

The chain has TRBV14 and TRBJ2-3, with unresolved D. V shed 0 bases and J shed 6 bases, with 10 bases lying between them. The CDR3 has 14 residues. Germline values: CDR1 SGHDN, CDR2 FVKESK. The CDR3 DNA reads TGTGCCAGCAGCCAAGATGTTTTTGGCGATACGCAGTATTTT. The encoded protein is CASSQDVFGDTQYF.

The V gene is TRBV9, the J gene TRBJ2-3; 12 nucleotides align to TRBD2. V was pared by 0 bases and J by 5 bases, with 4 bases of the junction left unmatched. Per germline, CDR1 SGDLS and CDR2 YYNGEE. The CDR3 length is 16 residues. CDR3 region: CASSVDLAGGLDTQYF. Written as DNA, the CDR3 is TGTGCCAGCAGCGTAGATCTAGCGGGGGGGTTAGATACGCAGTATTTT.

This sequence joins TRBV18 and TRBJ2-1; 7 nucleotides agree with TRBD2. The CDR3 sequence is 16 residues long. Germline V gives CDR1 KGHSH, CDR2 LQKENI. With 4 bases clipped from V and 4 bases from J, the junction kept 10 bases outside the gene matches. CDR3 bases: TGTGCCAGCTCACTGGGCCTCGGGGGGACTTACAATGAGCAGTTCTTC. It encodes CASSLGLGGTYNEQFF.

J is TRBJ2-7 and V is TRBV6-1, with 8 nucleotides matching TRBD1. Germline V gives CDR1 MNHNS, CDR2 SASEGT. The CDR3 length is 15 residues. V was clipped by 4 bases and J by 3 bases; unmatched bases: 8. The CDR3: CASSVGQGRLYEQYF. In DNA, the CDR3 is TGTGCCAGCAGTGTTGGACAGGGACGTCTCTACGAGCAGTACTTC.

The chain uses TRBV4-1 and TRBJ2-1; possible D gene TRBD1, 5 bases. V lost 0 bases and J 2 bases, leaving 14 bases between the germline ends. Looked up from germline, CDR1 is MGHRA and CDR2 is YSYEKL. This CDR3 spans 17 amino acids. The DNA for the CDR3 is TGCGCCAGCAGCCAAGAGAGGATCAGGGCCACCTACAATGAGCAGTTCTTC. It encodes CASSQERIRATYNEQFF.

J is TRBJ2-7 and V is TRBV6-6; 8 nucleotides agree with TRBD1. Germline V gene lookup returns CDR1 MNHNY and CDR2 SVGAGI (reference sequence). The CDR3 length is 15 residues. The V and J ends lost 2 bases and 2 bases, in that order; junction bases with no gene match: 5. The CDR3, as DNA: TGTGCCAGCAGTTACGATGGGACAGGTACCTACGAGCAGTACTTC. This sequence encodes CASSYDGTGTYEQYF.

The chain couples TRBV6-4 to TRBJ2-3, with 10 bases aligning to TRBD2. The V segment lost 5 bases and the J segment 2 bases; nucleotides outside the gene matches: 4. Germline V gene sequence: CDR1 MRHNA, CDR2 SNTAGT. The CDR3 consists of 15 residues. This CDR3 is CASSLGLADTDTQYF. CDR3 nucleotides: TGTGCCAGCAGTTTAGGACTAGCGGACACAGATACGCAGTATTTT.

The chain has TRBV5-1 and TRBJ1-2, with D unresolved. The CDR3 runs 15 residues. Trimming removed 0 bases at V and 0 bases at J, with 9 bases between. Germline assignment: CDR1 SGHRS and CDR2 YFSETQ. This CDR3 is CASSLASLPNYGYTF. DNA of the CDR3: TGCGCCAGCAGCTTGGCGTCACTTCCTAACTATGGCTACACCTTC.

V and J are TRBV6-1 and TRBJ1-1; 10 nucleotides agree with TRBD1. CDR3 length: 14 amino acids. With 8 bases clipped from V and 3 bases from J, the junction kept 6 bases outside the gene matches. Looked up from germline, CDR1 is MNHNS and CDR2 is SASEGT. The CDR3 DNA reads as TGTGCCAGCCTGACAGGGGGCTCGTACACTGAAGCTTTCTTT. Translation gives CASLTGGSYTEAFF.

The chain carries TRBV15 and TRBJ1-5; TRBD1 is a possible D gene (6 bases). V was pared by 0 bases and J by 1 base, with 13 bases between. Germline-derived CDR1 and CDR2 are LNHNV and YYDKDF (reference sequence). CDR3 length: 17 amino acids. The DNA for the CDR3 is TGTGCCACCAGCAGAGATAAGGGGGATAGGAGCAATCAGCCCCAGCATTTT. Translation gives CATSRDKGDRSNQPQHF.

The rearrangement joins TRBV6-5 to TRBJ1-2, with TRBD1 identical over 8 bases. The V and J ends lost 2 bases and 4 bases, in that order; junction bases with no gene match: 9. The CDR3 runs 16 residues. Germline CDR1 is MNHEY and CDR2 is SVGAGI. In nucleotides, the CDR3 is TGTGCCAGCAGTTACCGATTCGGACAGGGCGGCTATGGCTACACCTTC. Translated: CASSYRFGQGGYGYTF.

The V and J genes are TRBV5-1 and TRBJ1-6; the match to TRBD1 covers 8 bases. The germline V gene has CDR1 SGHRS and CDR2 YFSETQ. V trimming: 0 bases; J trimming: 6 bases; junction bases outside the gene matches: 2. CDR3 size: 15 residues. The CDR3 region is CASSLVTGANSPLHF. The CDR3 region has the DNA TGCGCCAGCAGCTTGGTGACAGGGGCTAATTCACCCCTCCACTTT.

The rearrangement uses TRBV29-1 and TRBJ1-2, with D hard to call. Germline V CDR1 and CDR2: SQVTM, ANQGSEA. Between the trimmed V and J ends, which lost 4 bases and 2 bases, there was a span of 11 bases. This CDR3 is 13 amino acids long. The CDR3 sequence: CSVAIGRNYGYTF. CDR3 in DNA: TGCAGCGTTGCGATAGGGAGGAACTATGGCTACACCTTC.

The chain links TRBV7-2 to TRBJ2-7; unclear D gene. CDR3 length: 14 residues. Trimming shortened V by 6 bases and J by 4 bases, and 16 bases separated the two germline ends. Germline CDR1 is SGHTA and CDR2 is FQGNSA. Here the CDR3 DNA reads TGTGCCAGCAGGCTGACTGTAAACCAATACGAGCAGTACTTC. This translates into CASRLTVNQYEQYF.

The chain has TRBV4-3 and TRBJ2-1; D perhaps matches TRBD2 (6 bases). Per germline, CDR1 LGHNA and CDR2 YSLEER. V was clipped by 4 bases and J by 2 bases, with 15 bases between them. The CDR3 sequence is 16 residues long. The CDR3 coding sequence is TGCGCCAGCAGCCTTAACCGGGGGACCCCCTACAATGAGCAGTTCTTC. Translating it yields CASSLNRGTPYNEQFF.

This sequence joins TRBV6-6 and TRBJ2-2; D may be TRBD1 (6 bases). CDR3 size: 15 residues. The V end was cut by 4 bases, the J end by 4 bases, with 13 bases between. Germline V gene data show CDR1 as MNHNY and CDR2 as SVGAGI (reference sequence). The CDR3 spells CASSFPQGSTGELFF. The CDR3 DNA sequence: TGTGCCAGCAGTTTCCCGCAGGGGAGCACCGGGGAGCTGTTTTTT.

The V call is TRBV7-3, the J call TRBJ1-2, with 9 bases that match TRBD1. CDR1 and CDR2 from the germline V gene are SGHTA and FQGTGA. This CDR3 is 13 amino acids long. After removal of 6 bases from V and 4 bases from J, the junction contained 3 bases not matched to a gene. CDR3 DNA sequence: TGTGCCAGCAGTATGGACAGGGGCTATGGCTACACCTTC. Encoded protein: CASSMDRGYGYTF.

The rearrangement uses TRBV7-2 and TRBJ1-6, with 8 bases lining up with TRBD1. Germline V CDR1 and CDR2: SGHTA, FQGNSA. The CDR3 runs to 14 residues. The ends lost 4 bases at V and 6 bases at J; junction bases unmatched: 2. The CDR3 loop is CASSSTGVNSPLHF. In DNA form, the CDR3 reads TGTGCCAGCAGCTCGACAGGGGTTAATTCACCCCTCCACTTT.

V gene TRBV5-1 combines with J gene TRBJ1-4, with TRBD1 as a possible D gene (5 bases). Germline CDR1 SGHRS, CDR2 YFSETQ. V was shortened by 0 bases and J by 8 bases, with 11 bases between the two germline ends. CDR3 length: 14 residues. CDR3 sequence (DNA): TGCGCCAGCAGCTTGGCAGGGCTGGGGGAAAAACTGTTTTTT. Translation: CASSLAGLGEKLFF.

The J gene is TRBJ2-4, the V gene TRBV21-1; the tabulated D call, TRBD1, remains unverified against the DNA. TRBV21-1 is a pseudogene. The CDR3 consists of 16 residues. This CDR3 is CASSKGTSPAKNIQYF. The CDR3 coding sequence is TGTGCCAGCAGCAAAGGAACATCTCCAGCCAAAAACATTCAGTACTTC.